This T cell receptor beta chain was recovered during a study of shared clonotypes between healthy human individuals. Clones were read by immunoSEQ multiplex PCR, and TCRdb kept only the in-frame ones, dropping some. The repertoire has 550,000 to 700,000 clones, 73% of them found once; the top ten carry around 2%. CDR1 SGHRS and CDR2 YFSETQ come from the germline V gene. The J segment lost 0 bases and the V segment lost 2 bases, leaving 6 bases of the junction unmatched. The CDR3 is 17 amino acids. The chain couples TRBV5-1 to TRBJ2-3, with 10 bases fitting TRBD2. The sample consisted of memory CD4+ T cells sorted from blood. The subset: CD45RA-negative fraction. The receptor was derived from a woman aged 30 to 39 in good health. The CDR3 protein is CASSFRSSGSSTDTQYF. DNA for the CDR3: TGCGCCAGCAGCTTCCGTTCTAGCGGGAGTAGCACAGATACGCAGTATTTT.